This T cell receptor beta chain was documented in a study of shared clonotypes between healthy human individuals. The V and J ends lost 7 bases and 3 bases, in that order; junction bases with no gene match: 5. This CDR3 comprises 14 residues. Germline V gene sequence: CDR1 ENHRY, CDR2 SYGVKD. TCRdb's table, derived via immunoSEQ multiplex PCR, lists solely in-frame clones and lacks some. Among about 700,000 clones listed, roughly 94% were seen once. Terminally differentiated effector memory CD45RA+ cells were excluded from the naive CD8 cells, which were CD45RO-negative and positively selected for CCR7.

This clonotype originated in a man aged 30-40 years in good health. Sequenced material: naive CD8+ T cells sorted from blood. V gene TRBV10-3 combines with J gene TRBJ2-7; 11 nucleotides agree with TRBD1. The CDR3 DNA reads as TGTGCCATCACTCCGGGACAGGGGGTCTACGAGCAGTACTTC. As protein: CAITPGQGVYEQYF.